This is a list of T cell receptor beta chains from one sample in a study of radiotherapy plus CTLA-4 blockade in lung cancer. Repertoires were generated with immunoSEQ multiplex PCR, while TCRdb's copy carries only in-frame clones and drops some. The sample has 100,000 or so clones, 82% seen once; the top ten hold 20% to 30%. This specimen was peripheral blood, taken from a patient treated with radiotherapy plus ipilimumab. These receptors were taken from a human donor with non-small cell lung cancer that progressed on radiotherapy plus ipilimumab. The CDR3 runs from the conserved cysteine through the conserved F or W. Each record gives: D gene, clone size, J gene, V gene, CDR3 protein, CDR3 DNA. A D gene is named only where the DNA matches it firmly. Some rows have no size entry. The others give once, few or many, or a class for an expanded clone.

TRBD1 | . | TRBJ2-1 | TRBV7-3 | CASSGGTGVYNEQFF | TGTGCCAGCAGCGGAGGGACAGGGGTCTACAATGAGCAGTTCTTC
TRBD1 | . | TRBJ2-5 | TRBV19 | CASSPRRGQGEETQYF | TGTGCCAGTAGTCCCCGGCGGGGACAGGGGGAAGAGACCCAGTACTTC
TRBD1 | . | TRBJ1-4 | TRBV7-9 | CASSTEWDREKLFF | TGTGCCAGCAGCACCGAATGGGACAGGGAAAAACTGTTTTTT
TRBD1 | . | TRBJ1-1 | TRBV5-1 | CASSGTGAMNTEAFF | TGCGCCAGCAGCGGGACAGGGGCTATGAACACTGAAGCTTTCTTT
TRBD2 | . | TRBJ2-2 | TRBV2 | CASSETSGRAGELFF | TGTGCCAGCAGTGAGACTAGCGGGAGAGCCGGGGAGCTGTTTTTT
. | . | TRBJ2-3 | TRBV14 | CASSQAGVRDTQYF | TGTGCCAGCAGCCAAGCGGGAGTAAGAGATACGCAGTATTTT
TRBD2 | once | TRBJ2-3 | TRBV2 | CASSGLAESPTDTQYF | TGTGCCAGCAGTGGACTAGCGGAGAGCCCCACAGATACGCAGTATTTT
. | . | TRBJ1-4 | TRBV6-5 | CASSPQGFNEKLFF | TGTGCCAGCAGTCCCCAAGGATTTAATGAAAAACTGTTTTTT
. | . | TRBJ1-2 | TRBV29-1 | CSVVLDYGYTF | TGCAGCGTTGTTTTGGACTATGGCTACACCTTC
. | . | TRBJ1-5 | TRBV6-5 | CASRRLENQPQHF | TGTGCCAGCAGACGTTTGGAGAATCAGCCCCAGCATTTT
. | . | TRBJ2-1 | TRBV30 | CAWSVSAGRNEQFF | TGTGCCTGGAGTGTCTCGGCGGGAAGGAATGAGCAGTTCTTC
TRBD1 | . | TRBJ2-5 | TRBV7-2 | CASSLWTGGQETQYF | TGTGCCAGCAGCCTATGGACAGGGGGTCAAGAGACCCAGTACTTC
. | . | TRBJ2-5 | TRBV10-3 | CAIPRPTQETQYF | TGTGCCATCCCAAGGCCAACTCAAGAGACCCAGTACTTC
TRBD2 | . | TRBJ2-5 | TRBV15 | CATSRDRGWSSGAETQYF | TGTGCCACCAGCAGAGATAGAGGGTGGTCTAGCGGCGCGGAGACCCAGTACTTC
. | . | TRBJ2-1 | TRBV7-3 | CASSSGSEQFF | TGTGCCAGCAGCTCCGGATCTGAGCAGTTCTTC
. | . | TRBJ2-7 | TRBV19 | CASSYQGNFAYEQYF | TGTGCCAGTTCATACCAGGGTAACTTCGCCTACGAGCAGTACTTC
TRBD1 | . | TRBJ1-5 | TRBV7-9 | CARSLGTGLRQPQHF | TGTGCCAGAAGCCTCGGGACAGGGCTGAGGCAGCCCCAGCATTTT
. | . | TRBJ1-2 | TRBV5-1 | CASSPRTAHTDYGYTF | TGCGCCAGCAGCCCTCGGACAGCTCACACGGACTATGGCTACACCTTC
TRBD1 | few | TRBJ2-2 | TRBV7-7 | CAVGTGGLSTGELFF | TGTGCCGTGGGCACAGGGGGGTTGAGCACCGGGGAGCTGTTTTTT